One and the same sample provided the 25 T cell receptor beta chains below, sequenced in a study of T cells in Graves' hyperthyroidism and ophthalmopathy. Amplification targeted TCR beta CDR3 regions from RNA transcripts. Carried out on the TCR CDR3, a first-round RT-PCR used the HTBI primer set. TCRdb reprocessed the multiplex PCR reads with MiXCR, giving one entry per CDR3 protein. The sample shows approximately 220,000 distinct CDR3 sequences, around 19% of them seen only once. The sample consisted of blood. These receptors originate from a man aged 40-50 years with Graves' hyperthyroidism.

This clonotype appeared a few times. The CDR3: CASSLAMGEQYF. The CDR3 DNA is TGTGCCAGCAGCTTAGCGATGGGGGAGCAGTACTTC. The chain recombines TRBV7-2 with TRBJ2-7; no reliable D call. This CDR3 contains 12 residues. Trimming pared 0 bases from V and 7 bases from J, leaving 7 bases between. Germline values: CDR1 SGHTA, CDR2 FQGNSA.

This clonotype was recorded at least ten times. The chain uses TRBV3-1 and TRBJ1-6, with 8 bases fitting TRBD1. The ends lost 8 bases at V and 8 bases at J; junction bases unmatched: 5. This CDR3 is 13 amino acids long. Germline assignment: CDR1 LGHDT and CDR2 YNNKEL (reference sequence). The CDR3 coding sequence is TGTGCCAGCTCCCAGGGGGCTGATTCACCCCTCCACTTT. It encodes CASSQGADSPLHF. The whole variable domain, filled in from reference TRBV3-1 and TRBJ1-6, reads DTAVSQTPKYLVTQMGNDKSIKCEQNLGHDTMYWYKQDSKKFLKIMFSYNNKELIINETVPNRFSPKSPDKAHLNLHINSLELGDSAVYFCASSQGADSPLHFGNGTRLTVT.

The chain uses TRBV20-1 and TRBJ2-3, with 11 positions matching TRBD2. The CDR3 extends over 17 amino acids. Germline V CDR1 and CDR2: DFQATT, SNEGSKA (reference sequence). The V segment lost 8 bases and the J segment 0 bases; nucleotides outside the gene matches: 13. The CDR3 nucleotides are TGCAGTTTTCAACCGCTAGCGGGGGGTTTTAGCACAGATACGCAGTATTTT. This sequence encodes CSFQPLAGGFSTDTQYF.

This clonotype was seen ten or more times. The J gene is TRBJ2-3, the V gene TRBV7-2, with 11 bases identical to TRBD2. The CDR3 spans 17 residues. The trim removed 6 bases at V and 0 bases at J, leaving 8 bases unmatched. Per germline, CDR1 SGHTA and CDR2 FQGNSA. The DNA for the CDR3 is TGTGCCAGCAGAAAAGGACTAGCGGGCCCAAGCACAGATACGCAGTATTTT. It translates to CASRKGLAGPSTDTQYF.

The table lists this clonotype with many counts. The gene calls are TRBV7-9 and TRBJ1-1; no definite D call. This CDR3 has 12 residues. Germline CDR1 and CDR2: SEHNR and FQNEAQ (reference sequence). V lost 6 bases and J 4 bases, leaving 9 bases between the germline ends. Here the CDR3 reads CASSEMGTEAFF. The DNA for the CDR3 is TGTGCCAGCAGTGAGATGGGCACTGAAGCTTTCTTT.

This clonotype was counted between two and nine times. This chain connects TRBV7-9 to TRBJ1-4; D call uncertain. In germline, CDR1 is SEHNR, CDR2 FQNEAQ (reference sequence). V lost 1 base to trimming and J lost 1 base, with 10 bases between them. The CDR3 contains 16 residues. The CDR3 loop reads CASSLEFKGTNEKLFF. The CDR3, as DNA: TGTGCCAGCAGCTTAGAGTTCAAGGGAACTAATGAAAAACTGTTTTTT.

There are many counts of this clonotype. J is TRBJ2-3 and V is TRBV7-2; D not certain. The V gene's germline CDR1 is SGHTA and CDR2 FQGNSA. The CDR3 has 12 amino acids. V lost 6 bases to trimming and J lost 4 bases, with 8 bases between them. The CDR3 bases are TGTGCCAGCAGTCAGGATTCAGATACGCAGTATTTT. Translating gives CASSQDSDTQYF.

This clonotype was seen repeatedly, ten times or more. V is TRBV29-1 and J is TRBJ1-1; TRBD1 matches at 8 bases. CDR3 size: 13 residues. The J segment lost 3 bases and the V segment lost 2 bases, leaving 2 bases of the junction unmatched. Germline CDR1 and CDR2: SQVTM and ANQGSEA. The CDR3 loop is CSVEWDRYTEAFF. In DNA, the CDR3 is TGCAGCGTTGAATGGGACAGGTACACTGAAGCTTTCTTT.

There are many counts of this clonotype. The chain's CDR3 is CASSLDGPMGLQPQHF. The CDR3 DNA sequence: TGTGCCAGCAGTTTAGATGGACCCATGGGATTACAGCCCCAGCATTTT. The chain couples TRBV28 to TRBJ1-5, with D uncertain. Trimming removed 2 bases at V and 7 bases at J, with 18 bases between. The length of the CDR3 is 16 residues. Germline V lookup: CDR1 MDHEN, CDR2 SYDVKM.

This clonotype was seen once. The chain carries TRBV18 and TRBJ1-1; 8 nucleotides align to TRBD1. V trimming: 3 bases; J trimming: 1 base; junction bases outside the gene matches: 4. The germline CDR1 and CDR2 sequences are KGHSH and LQKENI. The CDR3 runs to 15 residues. This CDR3 is CASSPPTGGNTEAFF. The CDR3 bases are TGTGCCAGCTCACCTCCCACAGGGGGGAACACTGAAGCTTTCTTT.

Remarks on this clonotype: An end of the junction does not agree with germline; a read error may underlie this. This chain connects TRBV24-1 to TRBJ2-3; a possible D gene is TRBD2 (7 bases). Germline V CDR1 and CDR2: KGHDR, SFDVKD. The CDR3 length is 15 residues. CDR3 loop: CATGDGRGPGDTQYF. The CDR3 DNA reads as TGTGCCACCGGTGATGGGCGGGGGCCGGGAGATACGCAGTATTTT.

This clonotype was counted between two and nine times. This rearrangement joins TRBV11-2 to TRBJ2-3, with TRBD2 as a possible D gene (6 bases). This CDR3 has 15 residues. Germline values: CDR1 SGHAT, CDR2 FQNNGV. V was clipped by 7 bases and J by 0 bases, with 14 bases between them. CDR3 loop: CASTLTLASTDTQYF. CDR3 in DNA: TGTGCCAGCACCCTAACACTAGCAAGCACAGATACGCAGTATTTT.

In the case of this clonotype: This may be a read error: a much more frequent sequence differs by one nucleotide. The chain joins TRBV30 to TRBJ2-2; tentatively, D is TRBD2 (6 bases). The V and J ends lost 6 bases and 3 bases respectively, with 11 bases between them. CDR3 length equals 13 residues. Per germline, CDR1 GTSNPN and CDR2 SVGIG (reference sequence). The CDR3 here is CACGRLDTGELFF. The CDR3, as DNA: TGTGCCTGTGGGAGGCTGGACACCGGGGAGCTGTTTTTT.

This clonotype was detected many times. The rearrangement links TRBV11-2 to TRBJ1-2; D unresolved. The CDR3 is 13 amino acids. Germline V gene data show CDR1 as SGHAT and CDR2 as FQNNGV. V dropped 8 bases and J dropped 7 bases, with 17 bases sitting between them. Here the CDR3 reads CASSIEGRPGYTF. The DNA for the CDR3 is TGTGCCAGCTCTATTGAAGGGAGGCCTGGCTACACCTTC.

This clonotype was picked up a small number of times. This sequence joins TRBV20-1 and TRBJ1-6, with 9 bases lining up with TRBD1. This CDR3 has 15 residues. Germline CDR1 DFQATT, CDR2 SNEGSKA (reference sequence). Losses at the gene ends were 3 bases for V and 9 bases for J; bases not matched to a gene: 9. The DNA of the CDR3 is TGCAGTGCTAGTTCACAGGACAGGGGAAGTTCACCCCTCCACTTT. Translating gives CSASSQDRGSSPLHF.

As regards this clonotype: Since a much larger clone is just one base distant, this may be a read error. Without the conserved terminal phenylalanine or tryptophan, this CDR3 likely stems from a read error. The genes are TRBV11-2 and TRBJ1-6; D ambiguous. Germline lookup yields CDR1 SGHAT and CDR2 FQNNGV. This CDR3 has 16 residues. Trimming stripped 2 bases from V and 4 bases from J, with 12 bases between. CDR3 in amino acids: CASSLSGNSYNSPLHS. In nucleotides, the CDR3 is TGTGCCAGCAGCTTATCGGGGAACTCGTATAATTCACCCCTCCACTCT.

This clonotype has at least ten counts. The V gene is TRBV6-1, the J gene TRBJ2-3; 10 nucleotides agree with TRBD1. The V gene end was trimmed by 5 bases and the J gene end by 5 bases; junction bases not matched to a gene: 4. Germline loops: CDR1 MNHNS, CDR2 SASEGT. CDR3 length: 14 amino acids. CDR3: CASSRQGAVDTQYF. CDR3 sequence (DNA): TGTGCCAGCAGTCGACAGGGGGCGGTAGATACGCAGTATTTT.

This clonotype was counted many times. CDR3 DNA sequence: TGTGCCAGCAGTTGGTTGAAGGAGACCCAGTACTTC. Translating it yields CASSWLKETQYF. V usage is TRBV12-3 or TRBV12-4 and J usage is TRBJ2-5; D ambiguous. The CDR3 extends over 12 amino acids. V was cut by 4 bases and J by 5 bases, with 8 bases left in between.

Details on this clonotype: Being one base from a much bigger clone, this may be a read error. The V and J genes are TRBV18 and TRBJ2-7; D is unclear. Germline CDR1 reads KGHSH; CDR2 reads LQKENI. The CDR3 totals 15 residues. CDR3 residues: CASPPSAGDTYEQYF. CDR3 DNA: TGTGCCAGCCCACCATCGGCAGGTGACACCTACGAGCAGTACTTC.

This clonotype was observed at least ten times. This chain links TRBV5-1 with TRBJ2-3, with a possible D match to TRBD1 (5 bases). Germline CDR1 is SGHRS and CDR2 is YFSETQ. The V end lost 0 bases, the J end lost 8 bases, and 7 bases lay between the germline ends. The CDR3 covers 12 residues. The CDR3 sequence is CASSLEGVTQYF. CDR3 nucleotides: TGCGCCAGCAGCTTGGAAGGGGTTACGCAGTATTTT.

This chain connects TRBV6-5 to TRBJ2-7, with 10 nucleotides matching TRBD2. The CDR3 is 19 residues long. The junction had 11 bases not matched to a gene; V was cut back by 0 bases and J by 0 bases. Germline loops: CDR1 MNHEY, CDR2 SVGAGI. The chain's CDR3 is CASSYSRPSGGYHSYEQYF. CDR3 bases: TGTGCCAGCAGTTACTCGAGGCCTAGCGGGGGATACCACTCCTACGAGCAGTACTTC.

This clonotype was seen repeatedly, ten times or more. V is TRBV12-3 or TRBV12-4 and J is TRBJ2-7; D possibly uses TRBD1 or TRBD2 (5 bases each). The CDR3 extends over 14 amino acids. Trimming took 1 base from V and 6 from J, leaving 13 bases between them. CDR3 sequence: CASSLGGAEGEQYF. As DNA, the CDR3 is TGTGCCAGCAGTTTAGGAGGGGCCGAGGGCGAGCAGTACTTC.

The chain carries TRBV6-1 and TRBJ2-2; TRBD2 matches at 9 bases. With V trimmed by 8 bases and J by 0 bases, 7 bases remained unmatched. The CDR3 spans 16 residues. Germline V gene data show CDR1 as MNHNS and CDR2 as SASEGT. CDR3 sequence: CASREGGGANTGELFF. The CDR3, as DNA: TGTGCCAGCCGAGAGGGCGGGGGGGCGAACACCGGGGAGCTGTTTTTT.

The table lists this clonotype with many counts. The chain is built from TRBV6-1 and TRBJ1-1, with 7 nucleotides matching TRBD1. The V and J ends lost 8 bases and 0 bases, in that order; junction bases with no gene match: 12. Germline CDR1 and CDR2: MNHNS and SASEGT. The CDR3 runs 16 residues. CDR3: CASYSAGGSLNTEAFF. In DNA form, the CDR3 reads TGTGCCAGCTACTCCGCAGGGGGGTCCCTGAACACTGAAGCTTTCTTT.

The V and J genes are TRBV7-2 and TRBJ1-3; tentative D call: TRBD1 (6 bases). The germline V gene has CDR1 SGHTA and CDR2 FQGNSA. The V end was cut by 3 bases, the J end by 0 bases, with 9 bases between. The CDR3 covers 15 residues. Written as DNA, the CDR3 is TGTGCCAGCAGCTTGACAGGCTACTCTGGAAACACCATATATTTT. Translated: CASSLTGYSGNTIYF.